This is a list of T cell receptor beta chains from one sample in a study of graft-versus-host responses after intestinal transplantation. These receptors have no identified antigens. Sequencing was performed with immunoSEQ multiplex PCR; in TCRdb, only in-frame clones are kept and a portion is missing. The data show just under 65,000 clones, 90% seen once. Specimen: unstimulated CD8+ T cells sorted from spleen or lymph node cells, collected before transplant. These receptors were obtained from a human donor who was the organ donor for an intestinal transplant. The conserved cysteine and the conserved F or W are not part of the CDR3 here. For some rows the clone size is stated as once, few or many, or as a class when expanded; others skip it.

AIERGSYNEQF	NA	TRBJ2-1	TRBV28
ASSEGGLGVF	NA	TRBJ2-1	TRBV2
ASSSPGGYT	NA	TRBJ1-2	TRBV28
ASSLDRIWGTPPEDEQF	NA	TRBJ2-1	TRBV7-9
ASSDLGQANTEAF	NA	TRBJ1-1	TRBV2
ASSSRDREAYGYT	NA	TRBJ1-2	TRBV13
ASETSGTRQQY	NA	TRBJ2-7	TRBV30
ASSQGQGRTDTQY	NA	TRBJ2-3	TRBV4-1
ASSQVFGVGNTIY	NA	TRBJ1-3	TRBV14
ASSPRLALSTDTQY	NA	TRBJ2-3	TRBV18
ASRRQGAVRGYT	NA	TRBJ1-2	TRBV27
ASSQGDREPNVLT	NA	TRBJ2-6	TRBV4-3
ASSYLPGTGDAF	NA	TRBJ1-1	TRBV6-5
ASRTGQTANTEAF	once	TRBJ1-1	TRBV2
ASSLALGGTDTQY	NA	TRBJ2-3	TRBV13
ASSTHLGGTTKQY	NA	TRBJ2-7	TRBV7-9
ASSQRALVPGNTIY	NA	TRBJ1-3	TRBV4-1
ASSRQGGGITEAF	once	TRBJ1-1	TRBV28
ASSLVEGGTEAF	NA	TRBJ1-1	TRBV7-8
ASSLASGRGNGYT	once	TRBJ1-2	TRBV5-6
ASSAPTGGETQY	NA	TRBJ2-5	TRBV9
ASSVQGGNQPQH	NA	TRBJ1-5	TRBV19
ASSLPGDDEQY	NA	TRBJ2-7	TRBV7-2
SVLTGGNPGANVLT	NA	TRBJ2-6	TRBV29-1
ASSHGGRTDTQY	NA	TRBJ2-3	TRBV4-2
ASSQELGVFYEQY	NA	TRBJ2-7	TRBV4-2
ASSVLLARPHRTDTQY	once	TRBJ2-3	TRBV9
ASSRGGGAVTEAF	NA	TRBJ1-1	TRBV19
ASSLGTAEQF	NA	TRBJ2-1	TRBV28
ASSQGIPGLEVF	NA	TRBJ2-1	TRBV4-1
ASSEPGRASYEQY	once	TRBJ2-7	TRBV2
ASSYDPQGAEAF	few	TRBJ1-1	TRBV4-1
ASSPSGTSLPHTQY	few	TRBJ2-3	TRBV2
ASSLMPGQGIGSYEQY	once	TRBJ2-7	TRBV7-9
ASSLLAATTTNEKLF	NA	TRBJ1-4	TRBV27
ASSLTSGLYNEQF	NA	TRBJ2-1	TRBV7-8
ASSGLPGQEFDEQF	NA	TRBJ2-1	TRBV6-1
ASSYLGPGWETQY	few	TRBJ2-5	TRBV6-5
ASSETLTGELF	NA	TRBJ2-2	TRBV9
ASTWTSENTGELF	NA	TRBJ2-2	TRBV10-1
ASSFTFGGGEQY	once	TRBJ2-7	TRBV27
ASSVAPLGGGPSNNEQF	once	TRBJ2-1	TRBV28
ASSLWRSGEETQY	NA	TRBJ2-5	TRBV5-4
ASSLLPGTEAF	NA	TRBJ1-1	TRBV28
ASSARRGLPEANEQF	NA	TRBJ2-1	TRBV9
ARLLAGDNEQF	NA	TRBJ2-1	TRBV30
ASSPGGGTDTQY	NA	TRBJ2-3	TRBV6-5
ANIDREGNQPQH	NA	TRBJ1-5	TRBV6-4
ASSRDGELF	NA	TRBJ2-2	TRBV5-1
ASTIKSGDGGYT	NA	TRBJ1-2	TRBV28
ASSLNLGQEETQY	NA	TRBJ2-5	TRBV13
ASSSTRSSYEQY	NA	TRBJ2-7	TRBV27
ASSPHPGGGTEAF	NA	TRBJ1-1	TRBV27
ASAGQALKYSNQPQH	NA	TRBJ1-5	TRBV28
ASSLSQTMTWGDTQY	NA	TRBJ2-3	TRBV5-6
AISDPAGGDLSSYEQY	NA	TRBJ2-7	TRBV10-3
ASSAGTESNQPQH	NA	TRBJ1-5	TRBV10-2
ASSQEEAGGDSEQY	NA	TRBJ2-7	TRBV4-2